These 24 T cell receptor beta chains were sequenced from one sample in a study of CD8 T cells in Susac syndrome (dated by TCRdb to the late 2010s). Libraries came from the immunoSEQ multiplex PCR assay. RNA was extracted using the RNeasy kit, and about 0.45 to 1 microgram was reverse transcribed with random hexamers. TCRdb reprocessing: public reads trimmed at Q25 with fastp, clones called with MiXCR, in-frame beta chains kept. For every CDR3 protein sequence, its rows merge into one entry that carries the most common genes and DNA. Across this sample there are just over 300,000 distinct CDR3 sequences, with roughly 94% seen only once. The leading ten clones occupy over 0.065% of the sample. The specimen sequenced was CD4+ T cells from PBMCs. The receptors were gathered from a human donor with multiple sclerosis.

The V and J genes are TRBV6-2 or TRBV6-3 and TRBJ2-7; 9 bases match TRBD2. Germline V gives CDR1 MNHEY, CDR2 SVGEGT. This CDR3 spans 17 amino acids. Trimming removed 6 bases from V and 3 bases from J; junction bases left unmatched: 15. The CDR3 here is CASSLRGSGSRGYEQYF. The CDR3 region has the DNA TGTGCCAGCAGCCTTCGTGGTAGCGGGAGCAGGGGCTACGAGCAGTACTTC.

The rearrangement links TRBV3-1 to TRBJ2-5; D call uncertain. The CDR3 sequence is 16 residues long. Germline V CDR1 and CDR2: LGHDT, YNNKEL (reference sequence). V gave up 0 bases and J gave up 4 bases, with 15 bases separating them. DNA for the CDR3: TGTGCCAGCAGCCAAGATCGTGGGGTGAGTGGAGAGACCCAGTACTTC. Its translation: CASSQDRGVSGETQYF.

The chain combines TRBV6-6 with TRBJ2-5, with 7 bases that match TRBD1. Per germline, CDR1 MNHNY and CDR2 SVGAGI (reference sequence). The CDR3 totals 15 residues. V was clipped by 0 bases and J by 4 bases; unmatched bases: 5. The CDR3 spells CASSYSTGNGETQYF. DNA of the CDR3: TGTGCCAGCAGTTACTCGACAGGGAATGGAGAGACCCAGTACTTC.

This chain uses TRBV14 with TRBJ2-1; 9 nucleotides line up with TRBD2. Looked up from germline, CDR1 is SGHDN and CDR2 is FVKESK. This CDR3 comprises 16 residues. J was trimmed by 4 bases and V by 7 bases; bases with no gene match: 11. Written as DNA, the CDR3 is TGTGCCAGCACCTCAAGGCGGGAGGGCCGATACAATGAGCAGTTCTTC. Its protein is CASTSRREGRYNEQFF.

The chain is built from TRBV6-6 and TRBJ2-7; 7 positions match TRBD1. Germline V gene data show CDR1 as MNHNY and CDR2 as SVGAGI (reference sequence). The CDR3 runs to 14 residues. Trimming took 0 bases from V and 2 from J; bases not matched to a gene: 1. The CDR3 DNA follows: TGTGCCAGCAGTTACTCAGACAGGGCCTACGAGCAGTACTTC. It yields the protein CASSYSDRAYEQYF.

The gene calls are TRBV7-2 and TRBJ1-2; D ambiguous. Germline-derived CDR1 and CDR2 are SGHTA and FQGNSA. V was clipped by 4 bases and J by 4 bases, with 10 bases between them. The CDR3 length is 13 residues. CDR3 region: CASSSSGPYGYTF. The CDR3 nucleotides are TGTGCCAGCAGCTCCTCGGGTCCCTATGGCTACACCTTC.

The chain uses TRBV6-5 and TRBJ2-1, with a tentative D call TRBD1 (6 bases). CDR1 and CDR2 from the germline V gene are MNHEY and SVGAGI. Between the trimmed V and J ends, which lost 5 bases and 1 base, there was a span of 12 bases. CDR3 size: 15 residues. As DNA, the CDR3 is TGTGCCAGCAGTAGGACAGTCGGATCCTACAATGAGCAGTTCTTC. This codes for CASSRTVGSYNEQFF.

The chain is built from TRBV6-5 and TRBJ1-1; 9 bases line up with TRBD1. Germline V gene sequence: CDR1 MNHEY, CDR2 SVGAGI. This CDR3 region has 18 residues. J gave up 11 bases and V 2 bases, and 21 bases lay outside the gene matches. In DNA form, the CDR3 reads TGTGCCAGCAGTTACGGAATCCCGGGACAGGGAAATTTACCGATGGCTTTCTTT. It is translated as CASSYGIPGQGNLPMAFF.

The V call is TRBV5-1, the J call TRBJ2-7; 13 bases align to TRBD2. Germline CDR1 SGHRS, CDR2 YFSETQ. The V gene end was trimmed by 4 bases and the J gene end by 6 bases; junction bases not matched to a gene: 10. The CDR3 consists of 16 residues. This CDR3 is CASSPILAGGAREQYF. DNA for the CDR3: TGCGCCAGCAGCCCAATACTAGCGGGAGGGGCCCGCGAGCAGTACTTC.

The chain carries TRBV7-9 and TRBJ2-6; D is possibly TRBD1 (5 bases). The CDR3 spans 17 residues. Between the trimmed V and J ends, which lost 7 bases and 0 bases, there was a span of 16 bases. CDR1 is SEHNR and CDR2 is FQNEAQ in the germline V gene (reference sequence). The CDR3 loop is CASNRQLITSGANVLTF. CDR3 bases: TGTGCCAGCAACAGACAGCTGATTACCTCTGGGGCCAACGTCCTGACTTTC.

This chain connects TRBV3-1 to TRBJ2-7; TRBD2 agrees at 8 bases. J gave up 2 bases and V 4 bases, and 4 bases lay outside the gene matches. The CDR3 extends over 14 amino acids. Germline values: CDR1 LGHDT, CDR2 YNNKEL (reference sequence). Here the CDR3 DNA reads TGTGCCAGCAGCCGAATTAGCGGGGCCTACGAGCAGTACTTC. This encodes CASSRISGAYEQYF.

The gene calls are TRBV29-1 and TRBJ2-3; D remains unclear. V lost 4 bases to trimming and J lost 1 base, with 3 bases between them. The CDR3 has 11 amino acids. Germline V gene data show CDR1 as SQVTM and CDR2 as ANQGSEA. In DNA form, the CDR3 reads TGCAGCGTTGTCGGCACAGATACGCAGTATTTT. Amino acids: CSVVGTDTQYF.

This clonotype has just one count. This chain's CDR3 is CASSPSGTGTYEQYF. The CDR3 DNA sequence: TGTGCCAGCAGCCCATCCGGGACAGGCACCTACGAGCAGTACTTC. The chain carries TRBV11-2 and TRBJ2-7; 8 bases agree with TRBD1. V lost 5 bases, J lost 2 bases, and 8 bases stayed unmatched. In germline, CDR1 is SGHAT, CDR2 FQNNGV. This CDR3 is 15 amino acids long.

This rearrangement joins TRBV7-2 to TRBJ1-4; D is ambiguous. V lost 3 bases, J lost 8 bases, and 10 bases lay in between. This CDR3 contains 13 residues. CDR1 and CDR2 from the germline V gene are SGHTA and FQGNSA. The DNA of the CDR3 is TGTGCCAGCAGCTTCACGCCCCGCGAAAAACTGTTTTTT. Translation: CASSFTPREKLFF.

The CDR3 coding sequence is TGTGCCAGCAGCTTCGATACTACGACGATGTACACCTTC. Translation: CASSFDTTTMYTF. This sequence joins TRBV7-9 and TRBJ1-2, with no clear D. This CDR3 is built from 13 residues. Germline CDR1 is SEHNR and CDR2 is FQNEAQ (reference sequence). Trimming removed 3 bases at V and 11 bases at J, with 16 bases between.

The V and J genes are TRBV14 and TRBJ2-1; 8 positions agree with TRBD2. Per the germline V gene, CDR1 is SGHDN and CDR2 is FVKESK. After removal of 2 bases from V and 4 bases from J, the junction contained 4 bases not matched to a gene. The CDR3 loop spans 15 amino acids. The CDR3 protein is CASSQRGLGYNEQFF. CDR3 DNA: TGTGCCAGCAGCCAACGGGGACTAGGTTACAATGAGCAGTTCTTC.

This clonotype was seen once. The V call is TRBV20-1, the J call TRBJ2-1; a weak D match, TRBD2 (5 bases). Germline V lookup: CDR1 DFQATT, CDR2 SNEGSKA (reference sequence). The CDR3 spans 15 residues. V was trimmed by 0 bases and J by 4 bases, leaving 13 bases between them. CDR3 protein: CSAREASRGYNEQFF. In nucleotides, the CDR3 is TGCAGTGCTAGAGAGGCTTCGAGAGGGTACAATGAGCAGTTCTTC.

The chain joins TRBV30 to TRBJ1-5; D may be TRBD1 (5 bases). The CDR3 runs to 16 residues. Germline V gene lookup returns CDR1 GTSNPN and CDR2 SVGIG (reference sequence). V was clipped by 2 bases and J by 2 bases, with 16 bases between them. The CDR3, as DNA: TGTGCCTGGAGTCAGGATTCGGGGGTTGGCAATCAGCCCCAGCATTTT. It specifies CAWSQDSGVGNQPQHF.

This chain uses TRBV7-8 with TRBJ1-3; D unresolved. CDR3 length: 14 amino acids. Germline values: CDR1 SGHVS, CDR2 FQNEAQ. V was pared by 2 bases and J by 2 bases, with 7 bases between. The CDR3 DNA reads TGTGCCAGCAGCTTATGGTCCACTGGAAACACCATATATTTT. This codes for CASSLWSTGNTIYF. The full variable domain, completed using reference TRBV7-8 and TRBJ1-3, is GAGVSQSPRYKVAKRGQDVALRCDPISGHVSLFWYQQALGQGPEFLTYFQNEAQLDKSGLPSDRFFAERPEGSVSTLKIQRTQQEDSAVYLCASSLWSTGNTIYFGEGSWLTVV.

V gene TRBV12-3 or TRBV12-4 combines with J gene TRBJ2-7, with TRBD2 matching 13 bases. V lost 8 bases and J lost 12; bases outside the gene matches: 13. The CDR3 spans 14 residues. The CDR3 region is CASGTSGVGASPYF. The CDR3 DNA reads as TGTGCCAGCGGGACTAGCGGGGTTGGGGCGAGTCCGTACTTC.

The rearrangement links TRBV30 to TRBJ1-1; D is unresolved. V was cut by 5 bases and J by 0 bases, with 10 bases left in between. Germline-derived CDR1 and CDR2 are GTSNPN and SVGIG (reference sequence). The CDR3 extends over 13 amino acids. The CDR3 bases are TGTGCCTGGGAGCACATCATGAACACTGAAGCTTTCTTT. It codes for CAWEHIMNTEAFF.

V gene TRBV24-1 combines with J gene TRBJ2-3; 10 positions agree with TRBD2. J was trimmed by 2 bases and V by 7 bases; bases with no gene match: 2. This CDR3 contains 14 residues. The germline V gene encodes CDR1 KGHDR and CDR2 SFDVKD. DNA for the CDR3: TGTGCCACCAGAGCGGGGGGGCCCACAGATACGCAGTATTTT. Translation: CATRAGGPTDTQYF.

A single count supports this clonotype. This chain links TRBV28 with TRBJ2-7; D might be TRBD2 (6 bases). CDR1 and CDR2 (germline): MDHEN, SYDVKM. The CDR3 is 12 residues long. V gave up 9 bases and J gave up 5 bases, with 14 bases separating them. Here the CDR3 reads CASQLASHEQYF. DNA of the CDR3: TGTGCCAGTCAACTAGCTTCCCACGAGCAGTACTTC.

The chain links TRBV5-4 to TRBJ1-2; possible D gene TRBD1, 5 bases. V was shortened by 2 bases and J by 7 bases, with 18 bases between the two germline ends. Germline values: CDR1 SGHNT, CDR2 YYREEE (reference sequence). This CDR3 spans 15 amino acids. CDR3 coding DNA: TGTGCCAGCAGCTTCATTCTACAGGAGGTGGGTGGCTACACCTTC. Its protein is CASSFILQEVGGYTF.